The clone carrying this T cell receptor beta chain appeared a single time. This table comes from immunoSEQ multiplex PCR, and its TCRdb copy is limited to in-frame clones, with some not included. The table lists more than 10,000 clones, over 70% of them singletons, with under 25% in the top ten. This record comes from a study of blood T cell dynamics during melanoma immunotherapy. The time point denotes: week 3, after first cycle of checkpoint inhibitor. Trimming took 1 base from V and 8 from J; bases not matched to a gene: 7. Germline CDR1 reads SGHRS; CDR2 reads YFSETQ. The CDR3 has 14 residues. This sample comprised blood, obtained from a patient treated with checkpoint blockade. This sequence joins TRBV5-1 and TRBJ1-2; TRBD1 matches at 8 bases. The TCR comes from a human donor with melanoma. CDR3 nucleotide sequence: TGCGCCAGCAGCTTGCTGGCAGGGGGCGAGGGCTACACCTTC. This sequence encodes CASSLLAGGEGYTF.